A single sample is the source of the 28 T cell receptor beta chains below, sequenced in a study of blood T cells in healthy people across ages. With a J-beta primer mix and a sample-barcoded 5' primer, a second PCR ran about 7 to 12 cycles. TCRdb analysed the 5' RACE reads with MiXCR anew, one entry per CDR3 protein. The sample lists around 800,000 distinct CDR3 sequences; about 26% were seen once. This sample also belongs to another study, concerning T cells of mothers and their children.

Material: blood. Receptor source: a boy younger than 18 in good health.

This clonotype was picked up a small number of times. CDR3 protein: CASSEAGGAGELFF. CDR3 sequence (DNA): TGCGCCAGCAGTGAAGCCGGGGGAGCCGGGGAGCTGTTTTTT. V gene TRBV10-2 combines with J gene TRBJ2-2, with D possibly TRBD2 on 6 matching bases. The CDR3 has 14 residues. V lost 3 bases and J lost 6, with 11 bases in between. Germline CDR1 WSHSY, CDR2 SAAADI.

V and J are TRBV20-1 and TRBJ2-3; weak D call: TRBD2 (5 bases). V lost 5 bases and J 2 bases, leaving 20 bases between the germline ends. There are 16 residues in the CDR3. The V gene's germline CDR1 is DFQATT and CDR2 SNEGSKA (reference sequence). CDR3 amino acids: CSAGPGYFGYTDTQYF. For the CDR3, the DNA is TGCAGTGCTGGCCCGGGATACTTTGGGTACACAGATACGCAGTATTTT.

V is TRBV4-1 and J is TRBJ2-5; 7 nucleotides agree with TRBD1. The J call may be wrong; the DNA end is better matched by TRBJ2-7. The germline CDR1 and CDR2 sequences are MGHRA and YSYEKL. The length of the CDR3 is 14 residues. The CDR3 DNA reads TGCGCCAGCAGCCACCTAACAGGGGTCTACGAGCAGTACTTC. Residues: CASSHLTGVYEQYF.

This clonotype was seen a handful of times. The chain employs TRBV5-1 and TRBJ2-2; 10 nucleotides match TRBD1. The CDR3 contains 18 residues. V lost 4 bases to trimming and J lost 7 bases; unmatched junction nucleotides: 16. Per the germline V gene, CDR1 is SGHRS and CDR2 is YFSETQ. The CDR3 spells CASSRTLQRQGALGELFF. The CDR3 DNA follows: TGCGCCAGCAGCCGTACTCTACAACGACAGGGGGCGCTCGGGGAGCTGTTTTTT.

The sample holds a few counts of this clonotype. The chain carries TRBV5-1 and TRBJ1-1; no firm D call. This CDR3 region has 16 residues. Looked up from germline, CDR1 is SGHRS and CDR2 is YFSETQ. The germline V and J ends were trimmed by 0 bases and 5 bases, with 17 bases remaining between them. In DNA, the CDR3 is TGCGCCAGCAGCTTGGCCGGGTTGACCGGTGGAACTGAAGCTTTCTTT. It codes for CASSLAGLTGGTEAFF.

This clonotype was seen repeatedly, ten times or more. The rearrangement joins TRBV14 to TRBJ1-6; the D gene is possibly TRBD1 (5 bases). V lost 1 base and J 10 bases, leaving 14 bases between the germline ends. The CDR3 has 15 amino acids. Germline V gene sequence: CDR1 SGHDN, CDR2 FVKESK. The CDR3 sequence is CASSQVFGAGSPLHF. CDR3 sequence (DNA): TGTGCCAGCAGCCAAGTGTTTGGGGCGGGATCACCCCTCCACTTT.

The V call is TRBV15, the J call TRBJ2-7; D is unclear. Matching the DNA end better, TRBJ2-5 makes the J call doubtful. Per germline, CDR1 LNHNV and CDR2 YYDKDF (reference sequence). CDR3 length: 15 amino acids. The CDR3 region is CATSRPTAAQETQYF. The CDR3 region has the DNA TGTGCCACCAGCAGACCTACGGCAGCCCAAGAGACCCAGTACTTC.

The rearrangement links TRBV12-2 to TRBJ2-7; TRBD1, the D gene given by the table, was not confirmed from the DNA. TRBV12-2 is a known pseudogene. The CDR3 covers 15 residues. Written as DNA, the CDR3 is TGTGCAAGTCGGATCAGGGAAGACAGGGCCTACGAGCAGTACTTC. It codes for CASRIREDRAYEQYF.

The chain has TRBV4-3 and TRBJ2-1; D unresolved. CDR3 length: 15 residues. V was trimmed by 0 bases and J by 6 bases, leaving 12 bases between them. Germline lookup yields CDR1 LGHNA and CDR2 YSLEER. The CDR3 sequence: CASSQDRGGFNEQFF. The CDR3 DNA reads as TGCGCCAGCAGCCAAGATCGCGGCGGCTTCAATGAGCAGTTCTTC.

The CDR3 DNA reads as TGTGCCATCAGTGAGTCGATGGAGACTGAGCTGGCTTTCTTT. It codes for CAISESMETELAFF. The J gene is TRBJ1-1, the V gene TRBV10-3; D unresolved. CDR1 and CDR2 from the germline V gene are ENHRY and SYGVKD. The CDR3 loop spans 14 amino acids. V was clipped by 0 bases and J by 11 bases, with 16 bases between them.

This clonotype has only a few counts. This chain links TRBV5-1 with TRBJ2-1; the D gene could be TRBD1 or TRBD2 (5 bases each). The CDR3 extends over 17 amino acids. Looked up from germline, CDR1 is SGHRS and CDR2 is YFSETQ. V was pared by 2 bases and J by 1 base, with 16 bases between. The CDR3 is CASSFGRWDPSYNEQFF. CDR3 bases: TGCGCCAGCAGCTTTGGACGGTGGGACCCTTCCTACAATGAGCAGTTCTTC. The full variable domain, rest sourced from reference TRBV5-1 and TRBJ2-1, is KAGVTQTPRYLIKTRGQQVTLSCSPISGHRSVSWYQQTPGQGLQFLFEYFSETQRNKGNFPGRFSGRQFSNSRSEMNVSTLELGDSALYLCASSFGRWDPSYNEQFFGPGTRLTVL.

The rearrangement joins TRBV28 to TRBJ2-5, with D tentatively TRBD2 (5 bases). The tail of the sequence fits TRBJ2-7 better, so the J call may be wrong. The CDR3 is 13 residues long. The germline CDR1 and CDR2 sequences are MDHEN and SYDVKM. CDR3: CASSRDSRSEQYF. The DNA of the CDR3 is TGTGCCAGCAGCCGGGATTCCAGGAGCGAGCAGTACTTC.

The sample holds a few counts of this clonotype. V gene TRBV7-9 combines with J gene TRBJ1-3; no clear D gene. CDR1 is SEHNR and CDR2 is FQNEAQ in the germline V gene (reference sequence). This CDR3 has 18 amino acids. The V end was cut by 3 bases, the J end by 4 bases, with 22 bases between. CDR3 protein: CASSFLFKDGPGGNTIYF. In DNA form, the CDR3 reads TGTGCCAGCAGCTTTCTCTTCAAAGACGGACCGGGAGGAAACACCATATATTTT.

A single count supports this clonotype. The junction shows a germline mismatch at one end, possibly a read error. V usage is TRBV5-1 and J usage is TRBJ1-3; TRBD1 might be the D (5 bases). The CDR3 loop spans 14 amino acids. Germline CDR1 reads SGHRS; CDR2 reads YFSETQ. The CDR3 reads CASSGGESGNTICF. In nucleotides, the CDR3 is TGCGCCAGCAGCGGAGGGGAGTCTGGAAACACCATATGTTTT.

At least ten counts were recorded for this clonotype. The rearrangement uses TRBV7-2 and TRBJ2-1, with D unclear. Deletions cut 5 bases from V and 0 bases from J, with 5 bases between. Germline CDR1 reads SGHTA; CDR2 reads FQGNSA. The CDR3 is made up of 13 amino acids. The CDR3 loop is CASSRTSYNEQFF. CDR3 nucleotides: TGTGCCAGCAGCCGAACCTCCTACAATGAGCAGTTCTTC.

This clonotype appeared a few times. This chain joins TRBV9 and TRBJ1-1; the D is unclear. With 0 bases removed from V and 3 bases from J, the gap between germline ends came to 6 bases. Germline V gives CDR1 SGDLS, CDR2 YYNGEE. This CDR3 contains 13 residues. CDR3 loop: CASSVEQYTEAFF. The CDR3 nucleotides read TGTGCCAGCAGCGTAGAACAGTACACTGAAGCTTTCTTT.

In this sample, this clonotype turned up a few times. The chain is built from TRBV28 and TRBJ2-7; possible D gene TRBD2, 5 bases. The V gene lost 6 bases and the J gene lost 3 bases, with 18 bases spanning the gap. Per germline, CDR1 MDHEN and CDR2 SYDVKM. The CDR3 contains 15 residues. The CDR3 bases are TGTGCCAGCAGCCCCGAGGGTAGCGCCTACTACGAGCAGTACTTC. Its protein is CASSPEGSAYYEQYF. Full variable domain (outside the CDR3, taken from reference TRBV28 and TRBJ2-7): DVKVTQSSRYLVKRTGEKVFLECVQDMDHENMFWYRQDPGLGLRLIYFSYDVKMKEKGDIPEGYSVSREKKERFSLILESASTNQTSMYLCASSPEGSAYYEQYFGPGTRLTVT.

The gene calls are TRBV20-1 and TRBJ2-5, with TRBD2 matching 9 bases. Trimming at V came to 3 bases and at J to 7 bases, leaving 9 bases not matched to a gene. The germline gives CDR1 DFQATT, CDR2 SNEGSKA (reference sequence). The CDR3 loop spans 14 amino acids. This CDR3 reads CSASLGTSFGTQYF. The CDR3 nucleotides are TGCAGTGCTAGCTTGGGGACTAGCTTCGGGACCCAGTACTTC.

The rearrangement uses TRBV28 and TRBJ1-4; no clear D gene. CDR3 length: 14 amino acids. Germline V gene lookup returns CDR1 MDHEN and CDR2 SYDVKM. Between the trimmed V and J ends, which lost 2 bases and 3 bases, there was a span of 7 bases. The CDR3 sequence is CASSLNGPNEKLFF. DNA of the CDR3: TGTGCCAGCAGTTTAAACGGGCCTAATGAAAAACTGTTTTTT.

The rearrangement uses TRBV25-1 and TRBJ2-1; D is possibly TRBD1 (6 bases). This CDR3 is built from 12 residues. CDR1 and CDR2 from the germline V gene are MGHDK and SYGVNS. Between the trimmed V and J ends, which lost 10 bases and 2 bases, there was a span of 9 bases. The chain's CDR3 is CATGQTYNEQFF. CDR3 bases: TGTGCCACCGGACAGACCTACAATGAGCAGTTCTTC. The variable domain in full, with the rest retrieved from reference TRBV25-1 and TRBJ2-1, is EADIYQTPRYLVIGTGKKITLECSQTMGHDKMYWYQQDPGMELHLIHYSYGVNSTEKGDLSSESTVSRIRTEHFPLTLESARPSHTSQYLCATGQTYNEQFFGPGTRLTVL.

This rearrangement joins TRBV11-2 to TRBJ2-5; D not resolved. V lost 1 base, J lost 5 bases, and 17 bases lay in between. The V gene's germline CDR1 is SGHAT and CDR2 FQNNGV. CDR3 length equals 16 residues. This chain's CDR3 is CASSLVYSHLGETQYF. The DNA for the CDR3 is TGTGCCAGCAGCTTAGTGTACTCCCATCTCGGGGAGACCCAGTACTTC.

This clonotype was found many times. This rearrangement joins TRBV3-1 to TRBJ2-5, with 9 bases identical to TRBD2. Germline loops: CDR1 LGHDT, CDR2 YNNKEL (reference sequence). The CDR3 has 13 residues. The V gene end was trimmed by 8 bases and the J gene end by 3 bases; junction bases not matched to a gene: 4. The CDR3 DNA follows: TGTGCCAGCGGCCTAGCGGGGAAAGAGACCCAGTACTTC. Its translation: CASGLAGKETQYF.

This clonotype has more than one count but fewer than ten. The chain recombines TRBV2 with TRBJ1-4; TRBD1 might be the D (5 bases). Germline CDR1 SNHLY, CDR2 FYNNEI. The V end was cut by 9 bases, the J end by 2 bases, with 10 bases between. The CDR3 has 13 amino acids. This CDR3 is CASTGGTNEKLFF. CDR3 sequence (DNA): TGTGCCAGTACGGGGGGGACTAATGAAAAACTGTTTTTT.

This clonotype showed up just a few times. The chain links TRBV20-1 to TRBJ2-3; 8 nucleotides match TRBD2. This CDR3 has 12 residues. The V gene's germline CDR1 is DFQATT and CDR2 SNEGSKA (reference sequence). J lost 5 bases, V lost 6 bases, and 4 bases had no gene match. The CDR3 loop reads CSATSGGDTQYF. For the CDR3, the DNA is TGCAGTGCCACTAGCGGCGGAGATACGCAGTATTTT.

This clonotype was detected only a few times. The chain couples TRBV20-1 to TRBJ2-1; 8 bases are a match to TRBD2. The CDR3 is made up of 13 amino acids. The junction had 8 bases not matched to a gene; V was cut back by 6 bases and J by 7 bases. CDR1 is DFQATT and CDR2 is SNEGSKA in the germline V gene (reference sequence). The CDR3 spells CSAPPGGRNEQFF. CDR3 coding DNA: TGCAGTGCCCCTCCGGGGGGGCGGAATGAGCAGTTCTTC.

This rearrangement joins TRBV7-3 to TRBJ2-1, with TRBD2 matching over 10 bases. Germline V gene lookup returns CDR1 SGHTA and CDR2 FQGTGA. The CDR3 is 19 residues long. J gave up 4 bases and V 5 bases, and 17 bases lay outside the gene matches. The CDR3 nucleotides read TGTGCCAGCAGCGCGCGGCGCGGGCCGACTAGCGGGTCTTACAATGAGCAGTTCTTC. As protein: CASSARRGPTSGSYNEQFF.

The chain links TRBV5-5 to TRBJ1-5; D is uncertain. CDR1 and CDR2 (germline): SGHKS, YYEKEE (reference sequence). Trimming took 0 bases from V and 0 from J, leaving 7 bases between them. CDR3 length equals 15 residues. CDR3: CASSLEPASNQPQHF. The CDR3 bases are TGTGCCAGCAGCTTGGAGCCAGCTAGCAATCAGCCCCAGCATTTT.

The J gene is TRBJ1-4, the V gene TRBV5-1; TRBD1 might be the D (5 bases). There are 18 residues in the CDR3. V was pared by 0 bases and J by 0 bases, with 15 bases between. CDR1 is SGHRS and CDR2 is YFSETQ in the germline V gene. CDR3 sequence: CASSLEGLIDSTNEKLFF. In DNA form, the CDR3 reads TGCGCCAGCAGCTTGGAGGGACTTATCGATTCAACTAATGAAAAACTGTTTTTT.